This TCR beta chain was captured by sequencing in a study of cytomegalovirus exposure and HLA in healthy donors. Notes on the study in general: Likely technical artifact: a cluster of highly shared sequence variants.

This clone appeared a single time. The target antigen is unknown. Primers: 60 Vbeta forward and 13 Jbeta reverse. Some clones are missing from TCRdb's copy, which holds only in-frame ones; the method was immunoSEQ multiplex PCR. The sample holds some 180,000 clones, around 86% seen once. The sample was PBMCs. This receptor was taken from a male donor in good health and CMV-seronegative.

The CDR3 bases are TGTGCCAGCAGCTCTACTCTCAGGTCATACGAGCAGTACTTC. Translated, it gives CASSSTLRSYEQYF. This chain links TRBV5-5 with TRBJ2-7; D not resolved. The V end lost 3 bases, the J end lost 4 bases, and 14 bases lay between the germline ends. Per germline, CDR1 SGHKS and CDR2 YYEKEE (reference sequence). The CDR3 has 14 amino acids.